The clone carrying this TCR beta chain has at least ten counts. Antigen specificity is unknown. The sample belongs to a study of T cells in Graves' hyperthyroidism and ophthalmopathy. Study summary: The authors collected peripheral blood at initial diagnosis, before any treatment. Regarding the study as a whole: From stable hyperthyroidism, ophthalmopathy was separated by a 13 V-J model. Most thyroid clonotypes expanded above 0.001 were also detected in blood.

The CDR3 sequence is 16 residues long. The germline gives CDR1 GTSNPN, CDR2 SVGIG (reference sequence). V was clipped by 3 bases and J by 0 bases, with 17 bases between them. The source material, RNA transcripts, was used to amplify TCR beta CDR3 regions. A set of HTBI primers served as the primers for a first-round RT-PCR of the TCR CDR3. MiXCR, run by TCRdb on the multiplex PCR reads, gives a single entry per CDR3 protein. The repertoire holds around 56,000 distinct CDR3 sequences, 53% seen once, with 2.5% to 3.5% in the top ten. Patients were excluded for uncontrolled infection, other autoimmune disease, pregnancy or lactation.

V usage is TRBV30 and J usage is TRBJ2-5; D may be TRBD2 (6 bases). The specimen was blood. This receptor was taken from a woman aged 55-70 years with Graves' ophthalmopathy. This CDR3 reads CAWSLPSVSYQETQYF. CDR3 in DNA: TGTGCCTGGAGCCTTCCTAGCGTTTCGTACCAAGAGACCCAGTACTTC.